This is a list of T cell receptor beta chains from one sample in a study of beta chain features in type 1 diabetes. This table comes from immunoSEQ multiplex PCR, and its TCRdb copy is limited to in-frame clones, with some not included. The data show around 300,000 clones, about 8.5% seen once. The sequenced material came from central memory CD4+ T cells from blood. These receptors originate from a woman younger than 35 in good health. Both conserved end residues are part of each CDR3. Each record gives: J gene, V gene, clone size, D gene, CDR3 DNA, CDR3 protein. D genes are given only for firm matches. Size is omitted from some rows. Given values are once, few, many or a class for expanded clones.

TRBJ2-1 | TRBV7-9 | few | NA | TGTGCCAGCAGCTTAGGACAGCGGGTATTGGAAAATGAGCAGTTCTTC | CASSLGQRVLENEQFF
TRBJ1-2 | TRBV5-1 | few | TRBD1 | TGCGCCAGCAGCACGACAGGGAAGATCAACTATGGCTACACCTTC | CASSTTGKINYGYTF
TRBJ1-2 | TRBV23-1 | NA | TRBD1 | TGCGCCAGCAGTCATCAAACAGGGGGGGCATACTATGGCTACACCTTC | CASSHQTGGAYYGYTF
TRBJ2-1 | TRBV7-3 | few | NA | TGTGCCAGCAGCTTATCCCATGAGCAGTTCTTC | CASSLSHEQFF
TRBJ1-4 | TRBV7-2 | NA | NA | TGTGCCAGCAGCTTAGGGATCCCAGGGAGGGGGAATGAAAAACTGTTTTTT | CASSLGIPGRGNEKLFF
TRBJ2-7 | TRBV7-3 | few | NA | TGTGCCAGCAGCTTAGGGCTAGCCGACGAGCAGTACTTC | CASSLGLADEQYF
TRBJ1-1 | TRBV29-1 | NA | TRBD1 | TGCAGCGTTGAAGGCGGGACAGGGGAGAGGGTTGAAGCTTTCTTT | CSVEGGTGERVEAFF
TRBJ1-6 | TRBV7-3 | few | NA | TGTGCCAGCAGCTTCGTAGCGGGGAGCTCACCCCTCCACTTT | CASSFVAGSSPLHF
TRBJ2-7 | TRBV14 | few | NA | TGTGCCAGCAGCCTCCAGGGGGGGGCCTACGAGCAGTACTTC | CASSLQGGAYEQYF
TRBJ1-1 | TRBV7-2 | many | NA | TGTGCCAGCAGCTTTGGGGAAGTAGCTTTCTTT | CASSFGEVAFF
TRBJ1-1 | TRBV6-5 | once | NA | TGTGCCAGCAGCCTCGGGGGGAAGGGCACTGAAGCTTTCTTT | CASSLGGKGTEAFF
TRBJ1-2 | TRBV29-1 | NA | NA | TGCAGCGTCGGCTTCAGGGATAGGGAGGGTGGCTACACCTTC | CSVGFRDREGGYTF
TRBJ2-6 | TRBV5-1 | few | NA | TGCGCCAGCAGCTTGGGGCCGCTCGGGGCCAACGTCCTGACTTTC | CASSLGPLGANVLTF
TRBJ2-7 | TRBV4-3 | NA | NA | TGCGCCAGCAGCCAAGGATCTCTAGGCTACGAGCAGTACTTC | CASSQGSLGYEQYF
TRBJ2-1 | TRBV5-1 | few | TRBD2 | TGCGCCAGCAGCTCGCTAGCGGGAGGGGTCGATGAGCAGTTCTTC | CASSSLAGGVDEQFF
TRBJ2-1 | TRBV7-9 | NA | NA | TGTGCCAGCAGCTTAGTGGTCGGATACAATGAGCAGTTCTTC | CASSLVVGYNEQFF
TRBJ2-1 | TRBV2 | NA | TRBD2 | TGTGCCGAAGGGACTAGCGGCAATGAGCAGTTCTTC | CAEGTSGNEQFF
TRBJ2-7 | TRBV2 | NA | NA | TGTGCCAGCAGTGTTGAAAGGGCGTCCCTTCTCGGGGAGCAGTACTTC | CASSVERASLLGEQYF
TRBJ2-5 | TRBV7-9 | few | NA | TGTGCCAGCAGCCGGGACTACCAAGAGACCCAGTACTTC | CASSRDYQETQYF
TRBJ2-1 | TRBV7-2 | NA | TRBD2 | TGTGCCAGCAGCTCGGTAAGCGGGGGGAGCTACAATGAGCAGTTCTTC | CASSSVSGGSYNEQFF
TRBJ2-4 | TRBV7-4 | many | TRBD1 | TGTGCCAGCAGCAGGGGACAGGCGACAGCCAAAAACATTCAGTACTTC | CASSRGQATAKNIQYF
TRBJ2-1 | TRBV6-5 | few | TRBD2 | TGTGCCAGCAGACGAGCGGGAGGCTCTTACAATGAGCAGTTCTTC | CASRRAGGSYNEQFF
TRBJ2-5 | TRBV2 | few | NA | TGTGCCAGCAGCCCATCTTTAGCCCAGTACTTC | CASSPSLAQYF
TRBJ2-1 | TRBV7-9 | many | TRBD2 | TGTGCCAGCAGCAAACTAGCGGGAGGGATTCAGAAGCAGTTCTTC | CASSKLAGGIQKQFF
TRBJ1-6 | TRBV18 | NA | TRBD1 | TGTGCCAGCTCACGAACAGGGGGTAATTCACCCCTCCACTTT | CASSRTGGNSPLHF
TRBJ1-2 | TRBV27 | few | NA | TGTGCCAGCAGGTGGAGGGATGGCTACACCTTC | CASRWRDGYTF
TRBJ1-2 | TRBV13 | few | NA | TGTGCCAGCAGCGAGGGGCAGAGATTCATAGGCTATGGCTACACCTTC | CASSEGQRFIGYGYTF
TRBJ1-4 | TRBV2 | NA | TRBD1 | TGTGCCAGCAGTTGGACAGGAGACAATGAAAAACTGTTTTTT | CASSWTGDNEKLFF
TRBJ2-2 | TRBV7-9 | few | TRBD1 | TGTGCCAGCAGCTCCCGGGACAGGGAAAATACCGGGGAGCTGTTTTTT | CASSSRDRENTGELFF
TRBJ1-3 | TRBV7-2 | NA | NA | TGTGCCAGCAGCTCTACAGGGTCCCTCGGTGGAAACACCATATATTTT | CASSSTGSLGGNTIYF
TRBJ2-2 | TRBV6-5 | NA | TRBD2 | TGTGCCAGCAGGGGACTAGCGGGAGCCGGGGAGCTGTTTTTT | CASRGLAGAGELFF
TRBJ2-7 | TRBV15 | few | TRBD1 | TGTGCCACCAGCAGAGACCCAGGGGGTTCCTACGAGCAGTACTTC | CATSRDPGGSYEQYF
TRBJ1-5 | TRBV19 | NA | TRBD1 | TGTGCCAGTAGAACAGGGGTATGGCAGCCCCAGCATTTT | CASRTGVWQPQHF
TRBJ2-1 | TRBV29-1 | few | NA | TGCAGCGTCCGCTACAATGAGCAGTTCTTC | CSVRYNEQFF
TRBJ1-4 | TRBV7-2 | few | NA | TGTGCCAGCAGCTTAGGATTGGGGTCTTTAACCTCGAATGAAAAACTGTTTTTT | CASSLGLGSLTSNEKLFF
TRBJ1-5 | TRBV6-5 | NA | NA | TGTGCCAGCAGCAAAACTTATAGCAATCAGCCCCAGCATTTT | CASSKTYSNQPQHF
TRBJ2-5 | TRBV7-2 | few | NA | TGTGCCAGCAGCCGGGCCGGGAACCAAGAGACCCAGTACTTC | CASSRAGNQETQYF
TRBJ1-1 | TRBV19 | few | NA | TGTGCCACTCAGACGTCATGGAACACTGAAGCTTTCTTT | CATQTSWNTEAFF
TRBJ1-4 | TRBV5-1 | few | NA | TGCGCCAGCACGGTCGGGGTAACGACTGAAAAACTGTTTTTT | CASTVGVTTEKLFF
TRBJ2-1 | TRBV6-1 | few | TRBD2 | TGTGCCATCAGTATAACTAGCGCGACCTACAATGAGCAGTTCTTC | CAISITSATYNEQFF
TRBJ2-7 | TRBV27 | NA | TRBD1 | TGTGCCAGCAGACTACAGGGGGCGAGCGAGCAGTACTTC | CASRLQGASEQYF
TRBJ2-2 | TRBV19 | few | NA | TGTGCCAGTAAGGACAGATACAACACCGGGGAGCTGTTTTTT | CASKDRYNTGELFF
TRBJ1-5 | TRBV7-2 | few | NA | TGTGCCAGCACTTATGGGGAGGTTAGCAATCAGCCCCAGCATTTT | CASTYGEVSNQPQHF
TRBJ2-1 | TRBV5-1 | NA | TRBD1 | TGCGCCAGCAGCTTGGTGGGGACAGGGAGCAATGAGCAGTTCTTC | CASSLVGTGSNEQFF
TRBJ2-1 | TRBV15 | NA | NA | TGTGCCACCAGCAGAGATCCCCTCCGGGGGGAGCAGTTCTTC | CATSRDPLRGEQFF
TRBJ2-1 | TRBV2 | few | NA | TGTGCCAGCAGTGAAGGGGTTCCGTTCTACAATGAGCAGTTCTTC | CASSEGVPFYNEQFF
TRBJ1-5 | TRBV7-3 | few | NA | TGTGCCAGCAGCCCAACAGCGAATCAGCCCCAGCATTTT | CASSPTANQPQHF
TRBJ2-3 | TRBV11-2 | NA | TRBD2 | TGTGCCAGCAGCTTAGGGACTAGCGGGAGTAGGGGAACGCAGTATTTT | CASSLGTSGSRGTQYF
TRBJ2-1 | TRBV4-1 | NA | TRBD1 | TGCGCCAGCAGCCCTGGACAGGGTTTGAATGAGCAGTTCTTC | CASSPGQGLNEQFF
TRBJ1-1 | TRBV4-2 | NA | NA | TGTGCCAGCAGCTTGATGGGTGGGAACACTGAAGCTTTCTTT | CASSLMGGNTEAFF
TRBJ2-3 | TRBV9 | few | TRBD1 | TGTGCCAGCAGCGTACTCCGACAGGGTAGCACAGATACGCAGTATTTT | CASSVLRQGSTDTQYF
TRBJ1-5 | TRBV28 | few | NA | TGTGCCAGCAGTCCCTCCCTGCGGGCGGACAATCAGCCCCAGCATTTT | CASSPSLRADNQPQHF